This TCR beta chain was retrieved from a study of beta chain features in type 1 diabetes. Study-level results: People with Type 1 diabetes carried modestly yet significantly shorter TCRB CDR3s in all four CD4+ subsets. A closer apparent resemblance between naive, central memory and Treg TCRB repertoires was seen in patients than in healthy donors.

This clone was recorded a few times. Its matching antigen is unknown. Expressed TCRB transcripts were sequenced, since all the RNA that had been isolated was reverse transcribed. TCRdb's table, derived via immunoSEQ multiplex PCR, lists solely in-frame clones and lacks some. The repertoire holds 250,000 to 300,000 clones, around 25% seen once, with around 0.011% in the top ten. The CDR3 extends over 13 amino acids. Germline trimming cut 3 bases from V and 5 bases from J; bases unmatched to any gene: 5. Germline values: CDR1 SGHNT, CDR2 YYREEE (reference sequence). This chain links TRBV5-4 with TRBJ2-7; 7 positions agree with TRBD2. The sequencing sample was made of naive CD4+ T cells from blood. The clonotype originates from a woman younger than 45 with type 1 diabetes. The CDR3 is CASSWVGGNEQYF. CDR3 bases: TGTGCCAGCAGCTGGGTCGGGGGGAACGAGCAGTACTTC.